The rows below give T cell receptor beta chains drawn from one sample of a study of Ad26.COV2.S vaccination and SARS-CoV-2 variants. The table came from immunoSEQ multiplex PCR; TCRdb's copy has only in-frame clones and leaves some out. This table holds about 680,000 clones, around 90% found once. This specimen was peripheral blood, taken in a trial of Ad26.COV2.S vaccine versus placebo. The receptors were gathered from a person aged 18 to 65 who received the Ad26.COV2.S COVID-19 vaccine or a placebo. Each CDR3 is given with its conserved first and last residue. Each record gives: V gene, D gene, clone size, J gene, CDR3 DNA, CDR3 protein. D genes are given only for firm matches. A clone size is listed for some rows: how often the clone was seen (once, few, many), or a class if it is expanded.

>TRBV6-5|TRBD2|-|TRBJ2-7
TGTGCCAGCGTGGGACTAGGATACGAGCAGTACTTC
CASVGLGYEQYF
>TRBV19|TRBD2|-|TRBJ2-3
TGTGCCAGTAGTAGCGGACTAGCGGCCAGCACAGATACGCAGTATTTT
CASSSGLAASTDTQYF
>TRBV11-2|-|-|TRBJ2-7
TGTGCCAGCAGCTTAGGCTCGGGAACCTACGAGCAGTACTTC
CASSLGSGTYEQYF
>TRBV10-3|TRBD1|-|TRBJ1-1
TGTGCCTCGCAATCAAGGGGGCCTGAAGCTTTCTTT
CASQSRGPEAFF
>TRBV18|-|once|TRBJ2-1
TGTGCCAGCTCACCTACGAGGGGGGGGAATGAGCAGTTCTTC
CASSPTRGGNEQFF
>TRBV24-1|-|-|TRBJ2-3
TGTGCCACCAGTGGGGATGGGCGGACCAACACAGATACGCAGTATTTT
CATSGDGRTNTDTQYF
>TRBV7-8|-|-|TRBJ1-2
TGTGCCAGCAGCTCCTTTGGGGGGCCTGGCTACACCTTC
CASSSFGGPGYTF
>TRBV27|-|few|TRBJ1-2
TGTGCCAGCAGTTCCCTTGGCACGAACTATGGCTACACCTTC
CASSSLGTNYGYTF
>TRBV7-2|-|-|TRBJ1-6
TGTGCCAGCAGCTTTCCCAGCTCCTATAATTCACCCCTCCACTTT
CASSFPSSYNSPLHF
>TRBV27|-|-|TRBJ2-7
TGTGCCAGCAGTTTATCCGGGATCAGCGAGCAGTACTTC
CASSLSGISEQYF
>TRBV5-5|-|-|TRBJ1-2
TGTGCCAGCAGCTTCGGGGTGGGCTATGGCTACACCTTC
CASSFGVGYGYTF
>TRBV6-5|-|-|TRBJ2-5
TGTGCCAGCAGTCCCCGGGGAGGAGAGACCCAGTACTTC
CASSPRGGETQYF
>TRBV12-3/TRBV12-4|-|-|TRBJ1-4
TGTGCCAGCAGGATCTGGGCTAATGAAAAACTGTTTTTT
CASRIWANEKLFF
>TRBV4-2|-|-|TRBJ2-1
TGTGCCAGCAGCCAAGAAAGTAGCAGCTACAATGAGCAGTTCTTC
CASSQESSSYNEQFF
>TRBV7-9|-|-|TRBJ1-1
TGTGCCAGCAGCTTAGGCGCGGGGAGCGGTATGAACACTGAAGCTTTCTTT
CASSLGAGSGMNTEAFF
>TRBV12-3/TRBV12-4|-|-|TRBJ2-7
TGTGCCAGCAGAGAGGATTACGAGCAGTACTTC
CASREDYEQYF
>TRBV5-1|-|-|TRBJ2-7
TGCGCCAGCAGCGGGGGATCAGGATACGAGCAGTACTTC
CASSGGSGYEQYF
>TRBV11-2|TRBD1|once|TRBJ1-2
TGTGCCAGCAGCCGGGACAGGGACGGCTATGGCTACACCTTC
CASSRDRDGYGYTF
>TRBV5-4|TRBD2|-|TRBJ2-3
TGTGCCAGCAGCGAAACTAGCGGGGGCACAGATACGCAGTATTTT
CASSETSGGTDTQYF
>TRBV9|TRBD2|-|TRBJ2-1
TGTGCCAGCAGCGTAGGACTAGCGGGGGGGCTGGGTGAGCAGTTCTTC
CASSVGLAGGLGEQFF
>TRBV3-1/TRBV3-2|-|-|TRBJ2-3
TGTGCCAGCAGCCAAATCTATGGCGATACGCAGTATTTT
CASSQIYGDTQYF
>TRBV5-6|-|-|TRBJ1-1
TGTGCCAGCAGCTATACCACTGAAGCTTTCTTT
CASSYTTEAFF
>TRBV5-1|TRBD1|-|TRBJ2-7
TGCGCCAGCAGCTTGGCCCCGGGACAGTCCTCCTACGAGCAGTACTTC
CASSLAPGQSSYEQYF
>TRBV10-3|-|once|TRBJ2-3
TGTGCCATCGCGGCGGAAGATACGCAGTATTTT
CAIAAEDTQYF
>TRBV2|TRBD2|-|TRBJ2-1
TGTGCCAGCAGTGAAGCGCTTCTAGCGGGGGGGCGGTCCTACAATGAGCAGTTCTTC
CASSEALLAGGRSYNEQFF
>TRBV10-3|TRBD1|-|TRBJ2-6
TGTGCCATCCGGGCCGGGACAGGAGCCTCTGGGGCCAACGTCCTGACTTTC
CAIRAGTGASGANVLTF
>TRBV27|-|-|TRBJ2-3
TGTGCCAGCAGCAAGGGGGGGGGCGTGGGAGAAGATACGCAGTATTTT
CASSKGGGVGEDTQYF
>TRBV16|-|-|TRBJ1-5
TGTGCCAGCAGCCTCCGGGGAGGGGCCGGCAATCAGCCCCAGCATTTT
CASSLRGGAGNQPQHF
>TRBV10-3|TRBD2|-|TRBJ2-7
TGTGCCATCAGTGAGTCGCCAGCTAGCGGGGGTTACGAGCAGTACTTC
CAISESPASGGYEQYF
>TRBV27|-|-|TRBJ1-5
TGTGCCAGCACGGCCCGGGGGGCCAATCAGCCCCAGCATTTT
CASTARGANQPQHF
>TRBV7-2|-|once|TRBJ2-7
TGTGCCAGCAGCTTCAAAAATGGAGGCGAGCAGTACTTC
CASSFKNGGEQYF
>TRBV5-1|-|few|TRBJ2-7
TGCGCCAGCAGCTTGTCCGGGTACTCCTACGAGCAGTACTTC
CASSLSGYSYEQYF
>TRBV6-2/TRBV6-3|-|-|TRBJ2-7
TGTGCCAGCAGTTCTAATTGGGGGGGCCGCGCCTACGAGCAGTACTTC
CASSSNWGGRAYEQYF
>TRBV6-5|-|-|TRBJ2-7
TGTGCCAGCATTTCGGGACCTTACTCCTACGAGCAGTACTTC
CASISGPYSYEQYF
>TRBV3-1/TRBV3-2|-|once|TRBJ1-6
TGTGCCAGCAGCTCGGGAGAAGATTCACCCCTCCACTTT
CASSSGEDSPLHF
>TRBV24-1|-|-|TRBJ2-2
TGTGCCACCAGTGATTGGGGGACATATAACCAGAACACCGGGGAGCTGTTTTTT
CATSDWGTYNQNTGELFF
>TRBV7-3|TRBD1|-|TRBJ1-2
TGTGCCAGCAGCCCGGGGACAGGGGACTATGGCTACACCTTC
CASSPGTGDYGYTF
>TRBV6-2/TRBV6-3|TRBD2|-|TRBJ2-5
TGTGCCAGCAGTTCCCAAAGACTAGCGGGGGTTGAGACCCAGTACTTC
CASSSQRLAGVETQYF
>TRBV19|TRBD1|-|TRBJ2-1
TGTGCCAGTAGGACAGGGGGGTACAATGAGCAGTTCTTC
CASRTGGYNEQFF
>TRBV7-9|-|once|TRBJ2-1
TGTGCCAGCAGCATAGGCAGGGGAATGAATGAGCAGTTCTTC
CASSIGRGMNEQFF
>TRBV29-1|TRBD1|-|TRBJ1-5
TGCAGCGTTGAAGCAGGGGGGAATCAGCCCCAGCATTTT
CSVEAGGNQPQHF
>TRBV18|TRBD1|-|TRBJ2-5
TGTGCCAGCTCAGCGGACGGGGACAGGGGGGAGACCCAGTACTTC
CASSADGDRGETQYF
>TRBV6-2/TRBV6-3|TRBD2|-|TRBJ2-1
TGTGCCAGCAGTTCATATAGCGGGGGGGCTTCCTACAATGAGCAGTTCTTC
CASSSYSGGASYNEQFF
>TRBV18|TRBD2|-|TRBJ2-7
TGTGCCAGCTCACCCTGGACTAGCACTTACGAGCAGTACTTC
CASSPWTSTYEQYF
>TRBV4-2|-|once|TRBJ1-2
TGTGCCAGCAGCCAAGATTTAAGCAGAGCCTATGGCTACACCTTC
CASSQDLSRAYGYTF
>TRBV6-1|-|-|TRBJ1-3
TGTGCCAGCAGTGAAGCGCCAGGTACGCTGAACACCATATATTTT
CASSEAPGTLNTIYF
>TRBV4-1|-|-|TRBJ1-2
TGCGCCAGCAGCAAGAGGGTAGGAGGGGCCTATGGCTACACCTTC
CASSKRVGGAYGYTF
>TRBV5-4|-|few|TRBJ2-5
TGTGCCAGCAGCTCGGAACTCGGGACCATAAATCAAGAGACCCAGTACTTC
CASSSELGTINQETQYF
>TRBV21-1|-|-|TRBJ2-7
TGTGCCAGCAGCAAATGTGGACGGCAGGCCTCCTACGAGCAGTACTTC
CASSKCGRQASYEQYF
>TRBV7-6|-|-|TRBJ2-7
TGTGCCAGCAGCTTAAATTTGGAAGCGACCTACGAGCAGTACTTC
CASSLNLEATYEQYF
>TRBV6-1|-|-|TRBJ1-6
TGTGCCAGCAGTGAAGTACAGTTCTCACCCCTCCACTTT
CASSEVQFSPLHF
>TRBV2|TRBD2|once|TRBJ2-1
TGTGCCAGCAGATCGGGACTAGAGGCCTACAATGAGCAGTTCTTC
CASRSGLEAYNEQFF
>TRBV5-6|TRBD2|-|TRBJ2-1
TGTGCCAGCAGCTTGGCCCTTAGACTAGCGGACAATGAGCAGTTCTTC
CASSLALRLADNEQFF